One sample yielded the 19 T cell receptor beta chains listed below, sequenced in a study of cytomegalovirus exposure and HLA in healthy donors (dated by TCRdb to the late 2010s). The library relied on the immunoSEQ multiplex PCR assay. A mixture of 60 forward primers for TCR Vbeta segments and 13 reverse primers for TCR Jbeta segments was used in the multiplex PCR. Drawn from immuneACCESS, this table holds only the in-frame rearrangements with V and J called that TCRdb kept. Clones are partly lost; checked studies trace under half to an unresolved V gene and leave the rest unexplained. Present in this sample are about 180,000 clones, about 80% of which were seen just once. Over 2% of the sample goes to the ten largest clones. The sample consisted of PBMCs. The receptors derive from a man in his sixties in good health and CMV-seronegative.

The V gene is TRBV2, the J gene TRBJ2-2; 7 nucleotides agree with TRBD1. Germline-derived CDR1 and CDR2 are SNHLY and FYNNEI. This CDR3 region has 16 residues. Trimming removed 1 base from V and 1 base from J; junction bases left unmatched: 3. CDR3 coding DNA: TGTGCCAGCAGTGAAGTTGGGACAGAGAACACCGGGGAGCTGTTTTTT. Translating it yields CASSEVGTENTGELFF.

The chain combines TRBV13 with TRBJ2-4; 8 bases line up with TRBD2. The CDR3 has 16 residues. The V gene end was trimmed by 4 bases and the J gene end by 0 bases; junction bases not matched to a gene: 5. Germline-derived CDR1 and CDR2 are PRHDT and FYEKMQ (reference sequence). DNA of the CDR3: TGTGCCAGCAGCTACCCGGCGGGGGGAGCCAAAAACATTCAGTACTTC. It yields the protein CASSYPAGGAKNIQYF.

This clone was recorded a few times. This chain connects TRBV27 to TRBJ1-4; 12 bases line up with TRBD1. The CDR3 spans 15 residues. V trimming: 6 bases; J trimming: 7 bases; junction bases outside the gene matches: 6. In germline, CDR1 is MNHEY, CDR2 SMNVEV (reference sequence). The CDR3 nucleotides are TGTGCCAGCAGCACCAGGGACAGGGGGCGTGAAAAACTGTTTTTT. Translating gives CASSTRDRGREKLFF.

The chain recombines TRBV6-1 with TRBJ2-3; 8 nucleotides align to TRBD2. The CDR3 is 15 amino acids. The junction had 8 bases not matched to a gene; V was cut back by 5 bases and J by 4 bases. Germline V gene lookup returns CDR1 MNHNS and CDR2 SASEGT. This CDR3 reads CASSPSGRGADTQYF. DNA of the CDR3: TGTGCCAGCAGTCCAAGCGGGAGAGGGGCAGATACGCAGTATTTT.

The V call is TRBV19, the J call TRBJ1-1; 8 bases are shared with TRBD1. The V gene's germline CDR1 is LNHDA and CDR2 SQIVND (reference sequence). The CDR3 length is 13 residues. Trimming removed 6 bases from V and 6 bases from J; junction bases left unmatched: 6. This chain's CDR3 is CASRVAGGSEAFF. In DNA form, the CDR3 reads TGTGCCAGTAGGGTAGCAGGGGGCTCTGAAGCTTTCTTT.

This clone was observed a handful of times. This chain joins TRBV11-3 and TRBJ2-1; TRBD2 is a possible D gene (6 bases). Looked up from germline, CDR1 is SGHNT and CDR2 is YENEEA. The CDR3 runs to 12 residues. Deletions cut 3 bases from V and 8 bases from J, with 8 bases between. The CDR3 nucleotides read TGTGCCAGCAGCTTGGGGGACTATGAGCAGTTCTTC. Its protein product is CASSLGDYEQFF. Looking up the rest from reference TRBV11-3 and TRBJ2-1 gives the full variable domain: EAGVVQSPRYKIIEKKQPVAFWCNPISGHNTLYWYLQNLGQGPELLIRYENEEAVDDSQLPKDRFSAERLKGVDSTLKIQPAELGDSAVYLCASSLGDYEQFFGPGTRLTVL.

This clone has just a few counts. V and J are TRBV27 and TRBJ2-2; 7 bases are shared with TRBD1. The CDR3 is 16 residues long. Germline trimming cut 6 bases from V and 2 bases from J; bases unmatched to any gene: 9. The germline V gene encodes CDR1 MNHEY and CDR2 SMNVEV (reference sequence). CDR3 loop: CASRRPGQRNTGELFF. CDR3 coding DNA: TGTGCCAGCAGACGACCGGGACAGAGAAACACCGGGGAGCTGTTTTTT.

The table lists this clone with a few counts. CDR3 region: CASSSQGSYNEQFF. DNA for the CDR3: TGTGCCAGCAGCTCTCAGGGTTCCTACAATGAGCAGTTCTTC. The chain carries TRBV7-9 and TRBJ2-1; TRBD1 might be the D (5 bases). Germline lookup yields CDR1 SEHNR and CDR2 FQNEAQ (reference sequence). V shed 4 bases and J shed 1 base, with 8 bases lying between them. This CDR3 region has 14 residues. Variable domain in full (rest from reference TRBV7-9 and TRBJ2-1): DTGVSQNPRHKITKRGQNVTFRCDPISEHNRLYWYRQTLGQGPEFLTYFQNEAQLEKSRLLSDRFSAERPKGSFSTLEIQRTEQGDSAMYLCASSSQGSYNEQFFGPGTRLTVL.

The rearrangement links TRBV10-1 to TRBJ1-2; 8 bases line up with TRBD1. The CDR3 length is 12 residues. The V and J ends lost 6 bases and 4 bases, in that order; junction bases with no gene match: 1. The germline CDR1 and CDR2 sequences are WNHNN and SYGVQD (reference sequence). DNA for the CDR3: TGCGCCAGCAGCGGGACAGGCTATGGCTACACCTTC. This codes for CASSGTGYGYTF.

The chain combines TRBV5-1 with TRBJ1-5; no reliable D call. This CDR3 has 14 amino acids. Per germline, CDR1 SGHRS and CDR2 YFSETQ. Trimming took off 2 bases at V and 2 bases at J, with 8 bases between the two ends. CDR3 sequence: CASSLNGGNQPQHF. For the CDR3, the DNA is TGCGCCAGCAGCTTAAACGGGGGCAATCAGCCCCAGCATTTT.

Written as DNA, the CDR3 is TGCGCCAGCAGCTTGAAATCTCCCTCTGGGGCCAACGTCCTGACTTTC. It yields the protein CASSLKSPSGANVLTF. The rearrangement uses TRBV5-1 and TRBJ2-6; D not certain. V lost 1 base and J lost 0, with 8 bases in between. Germline V gene data show CDR1 as SGHRS and CDR2 as YFSETQ. The CDR3 covers 16 residues.

This chain links TRBV19 with TRBJ1-1; D is perhaps TRBD1 (5 bases). Deletions cut 2 bases from V and 0 bases from J, with 19 bases between. This CDR3 is 18 amino acids long. Germline CDR1 is LNHDA and CDR2 is SQIVND (reference sequence). CDR3: CASSISRGGGHMNTEAFF. Written as DNA, the CDR3 is TGTGCCAGTAGTATATCCCGGGGGGGAGGCCACATGAACACTGAAGCTTTCTTT.

V gene TRBV5-1 combines with J gene TRBJ1-1; TRBD1 matches at 7 bases. This CDR3 has 13 amino acids. V trimming: 4 bases; J trimming: 3 bases; junction bases outside the gene matches: 3. In germline, CDR1 is SGHRS, CDR2 YFSETQ. The DNA of the CDR3 is TGCGCCAGCAGCGTAGACAGGGACACTGAAGCTTTCTTT. It codes for CASSVDRDTEAFF.

This clone was detected only once. The rearrangement joins TRBV13 to TRBJ1-5, with D possibly being TRBD1 (6 bases). Germline lookup yields CDR1 PRHDT and CDR2 FYEKMQ (reference sequence). Trimming cost V 5 bases and J 6 bases, with 8 bases left between them. The CDR3 loop spans 12 amino acids. The CDR3 loop reads CASSRGGQPQHF. CDR3 sequence (DNA): TGTGCCAGCAGCAGAGGGGGTCAGCCCCAGCATTTT.

CDR3 residues: CSAGRVSAFF. The CDR3, as DNA: TGCAGTGCTGGGAGGGTGTCGGCTTTCTTT. V and J are TRBV20-1 and TRBJ1-1; D uncertain. The CDR3 consists of 10 residues. Germline lookup yields CDR1 DFQATT and CDR2 SNEGSKA (reference sequence). The ends were cut back, 5 bases at V and 11 bases at J, with 12 bases in the middle.

The chain uses TRBV29-1 and TRBJ1-1, with D maybe TRBD1 (6 bases). The CDR3 covers 14 residues. Germline lookup yields CDR1 SQVTM and CDR2 ANQGSEA. Trimming removed 3 bases from V and 6 bases from J, with 17 bases in between. DNA of the CDR3: TGCAGCGTTGAGGGACACCCCTACGCACCTGAAGCTTTCTTT. It yields the protein CSVEGHPYAPEAFF.

This rearrangement joins TRBV30 to TRBJ2-7, with D perhaps matching TRBD1 (6 bases). The V gene's germline CDR1 is GTSNPN and CDR2 SVGIG (reference sequence). Trimming took off 3 bases at V and 7 bases at J, with 16 bases between the two ends. This CDR3 region has 13 residues. CDR3 DNA: TGTGCCTGGAGCAAGGTGGACAGTGGGGAGCAGTACTTC. It translates to CAWSKVDSGEQYF. The full variable domain, in which reference TRBV30 and TRBJ2-7 provide the parts outside the CDR3, is SQTIHQWPATLVQPVGSPLSLECTVEGTSNPNLYWYRQAAGRGLQLLFYSVGIGQISSEVPQNLSASRPQDRQFILSSKKLLLSDSGFYLCAWSKVDSGEQYFGPGTRLTVT.

The chain carries TRBV13 and TRBJ2-1; 7 nucleotides align to TRBD1. Germline V lookup: CDR1 PRHDT, CDR2 FYEKMQ (reference sequence). V trimming: 2 bases; J trimming: 4 bases; junction bases outside the gene matches: 14. The CDR3 contains 18 residues. The CDR3 coding sequence is TGTGCCAGCAGCTTATTTCTGGGTGGGGACAGCCATTACAATGAGCAGTTCTTC. Translating it yields CASSLFLGGDSHYNEQFF.

The rearrangement joins TRBV4-2 to TRBJ2-7; possible D gene TRBD1, 6 bases. CDR3 length equals 16 residues. Germline CDR1 and CDR2: LGHNA and YNFKEQ. Trimming stripped 0 bases from V and 4 bases from J, with 16 bases between. CDR3 nucleotides: TGTGCCAGCAGCCAAGAGGAAGGGACAAGGGCGTACGAGCAGTACTTC. It specifies CASSQEEGTRAYEQYF.